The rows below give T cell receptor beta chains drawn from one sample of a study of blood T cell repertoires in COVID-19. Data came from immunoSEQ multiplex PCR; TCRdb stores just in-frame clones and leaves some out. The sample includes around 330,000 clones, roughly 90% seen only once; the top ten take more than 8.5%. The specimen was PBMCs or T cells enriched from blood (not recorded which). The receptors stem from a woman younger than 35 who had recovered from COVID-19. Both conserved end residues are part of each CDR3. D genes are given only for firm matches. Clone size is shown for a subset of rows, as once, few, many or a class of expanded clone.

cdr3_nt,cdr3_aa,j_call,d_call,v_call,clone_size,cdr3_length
TGTGCCAGCAGCTTAAGGAGGAAGGGCTACGAGCAGTACTTC,CASSLRRKGYEQYF,TRBJ2-7,NA,TRBV7-2,NA,14
TGTGCCAGCAGCCTACAGGGTGGGAGCACAGATACGCAGTATTTT,CASSLQGGSTDTQYF,TRBJ2-3,NA,TRBV7-2,NA,15
TGTGCCAGCTCACCACCCTGGAGCTCCTACGAGCAGTACTTC,CASSPPWSSYEQYF,TRBJ2-7,NA,TRBV18,NA,14
TGTGCCAGTTTAGGGACAGCGGAAAACACCATATATTTT,CASLGTAENTIYF,TRBJ1-3,TRBD1,TRBV10-3,once,13
TGTGCCAGCAGCTTAGCTCCAGGGGGACAGGGTGAAGCTTTCTTT,CASSLAPGGQGEAFF,TRBJ1-1,TRBD1,TRBV11-2,NA,15
TGTGCCAGCAGCGATCCCTCAAAGGCCGTGGGCCTGGATGAGCAGTTCTTC,CASSDPSKAVGLDEQFF,TRBJ2-1,NA,TRBV9,NA,17
TGTGCCAGCAGTCGAGACAGGGTGCGGTTGGATGGCAATCAGCCCCAGCATTTT,CASSRDRVRLDGNQPQHF,TRBJ1-5,TRBD1,TRBV28,NA,18
TGTGCCAGCAGCTTAAATCCGGGACAGGCTAATGAAAAACTGTTTTTT,CASSLNPGQANEKLFF,TRBJ1-4,TRBD1,TRBV7-9,NA,16
TGTGCCAACTACGATAATGGACAGGAGCTGAACACCGGGGAGCTGTTTTTT,CANYDNGQELNTGELFF,TRBJ2-2,TRBD1,TRBV10-3,NA,17
TGCGCCAGCAGCTTGGCCGTACAGGGCGGTGATACGCAGTATTTT,CASSLAVQGGDTQYF,TRBJ2-3,NA,TRBV5-1,NA,15
TGTGCCAGCAGCGAGGAGCACTCCTACAATGAGCAGTTCTTC,CASSEEHSYNEQFF,TRBJ2-1,NA,TRBV6-4,once,14
TGTGCCAGCAGCTTGTACGGGGAAACGCCTGGAAACACCATATATTTT,CASSLYGETPGNTIYF,TRBJ1-3,NA,TRBV5-6,NA,16
TGTGCCAGCAGTGGACTCGGCAACACCATATATTTT,CASSGLGNTIYF,TRBJ1-3,NA,TRBV2,NA,12
TGTGCCAGCAGTTCGGCCCTCGGAGGCGAGCAGTACTTC,CASSSALGGEQYF,TRBJ2-7,NA,TRBV27,NA,13
TGTGCCAGCAGCTCCCCGGGACAGGGGAATGGCTACACCTTC,CASSSPGQGNGYTF,TRBJ1-2,TRBD1,TRBV7-9,once,14
TGTGCCAGCAGTTTTACTGACCGGGGAGCCTACGAGCAGTACTTC,CASSFTDRGAYEQYF,TRBJ2-7,NA,TRBV28,NA,15
TGTGCCAGCAGCTTAGGGGACAGCTCCTACAATGAGCAGTTCTTC,CASSLGDSSYNEQFF,TRBJ2-1,TRBD1,TRBV7-9,NA,15
TGTGCCAGCTCCTCCCTTGGGGCCAACGTCCTGACTTTC,CASSSLGANVLTF,TRBJ2-6,NA,TRBV18,NA,13
TGTGCCAGCAGCACCGGGACTACCCCCAATGAGCAGTTCTTC,CASSTGTTPNEQFF,TRBJ2-1,TRBD2,TRBV6-5,NA,14
TGCGCCAGCAGCTCCCAAACAGGGAACCCTGAAGCTTTCTTT,CASSSQTGNPEAFF,TRBJ1-1,NA,TRBV5-1,NA,14